The clone carrying this T cell receptor beta chain has a handful of counts. Its specificity is not known. The data originate from a study of blood T cells in healthy people across ages. Samples each had at least 5.5 micrograms of total RNA extracted. Trimming stripped 0 bases from V and 0 bases from J, with 8 bases between. This CDR3 is 15 amino acids long. From germline, CDR1 is LGHNA and CDR2 YNFKEQ. The use of a sample-barcoded 5' primer and a J-beta primer mix characterized a second PCR of roughly 6 to 11 cycles. Tagging of each cDNA molecule was performed by a template-switch adaptor with 12 random nucleotides. TCRdb recomputed calls from the 5' RACE reads with MiXCR, one row per CDR3 protein. Of around 1,000,000 distinct CDR3 sequences in the sample, around two fifths were seen once. Notes on the study in general: In the absence of known donor CMV status, changes in expanded clonotypes were possibly confounded.

The source of this sequence is a man in his late teens or twenties in good health. The V and J genes are TRBV4-2 and TRBJ1-1; maybe TRBD1 (5 bases). The sample comprised blood. The CDR3 bases are TGTGCCAGCAGCCAAGACTTCAGGGTGAACACTGAAGCTTTCTTT. Protein product: CASSQDFRVNTEAFF.